This TCR beta chain was documented in a study of blood T cell repertoires in COVID-19. This CDR3 spans 14 amino acids. The V and J ends lost 7 bases and 4 bases, in that order; junction bases with no gene match: 6. Germline V lookup: CDR1 MDHEN, CDR2 SYDVKM. Authors' processing steps: Researchers report that nucleated cell counts were estimated from reference gene primer amplification. Here immunoSEQ multiplex PCR was the method, and the copy in TCRdb shows in-frame clones only, minus some. V, J and clone size derive from that table, while D and trimming were established from the DNA sequence. The sample has 75,000 to 95,000 clones; about 74% are singletons.

V usage is TRBV28 and J usage is TRBJ1-2; TRBD1 aligns across 10 bases. The sample was peripheral blood. This sequence was found in a man aged 65 to 85 with COVID-19, enrolled during active disease. Written as DNA, the CDR3 is TGTGCCAGCACCAGGACAGGGGGAGCCTATGGCTACACCTTC. This codes for CASTRTGGAYGYTF.